Shown below are 26 T cell receptor beta chains from a single sample sequenced in a study of blood T cell repertoires in COVID-19. Here immunoSEQ multiplex PCR was the method, and the copy in TCRdb shows in-frame clones only, minus some. Here the sample spans approximately 440,000 clones, approximately 90% being singletons. The specimen sequenced was PBMCs or T cells enriched from blood (not recorded which). The receptors originated from a woman between 18 and 30 years old who had recovered from COVID-19.

The chain's CDR3 is CASSLVRKNTEAFF. The CDR3 DNA reads as TGTGCCAGCAGCTTAGTCAGGAAGAACACTGAAGCTTTCTTT. The chain links TRBV7-9 to TRBJ1-1; D is ambiguous. CDR1 and CDR2 from the germline V gene are SEHNR and FQNEAQ (reference sequence). V lost 1 base, J lost 1 base, and 7 bases lay in between. This CDR3 has 14 residues.

This clone was found a few times. The V call is TRBV2, the J call TRBJ1-4; 9 positions match TRBD1. CDR1 is SNHLY, CDR2 FYNNEI, per germline. With V trimmed by 7 bases and J by 17 bases, 11 bases remained unmatched. The CDR3 totals 12 residues. This CDR3 reads CASNLGQGKGFF. The CDR3 bases are TGTGCCAGCAACCTGGGACAGGGAAAAGGTTTTTTT.

The genes are TRBV25-1 and TRBJ1-2; TRBD1 matches at 7 bases. CDR3 length equals 16 residues. Germline-derived CDR1 and CDR2 are MGHDK and SYGVNS. V lost 4 bases, J lost 4 bases, and 12 bases stayed unmatched. CDR3 sequence reads: CASSGSYRGSGYGYTF. In nucleotides, the CDR3 is TGTGCCAGCAGTGGTTCTTACAGGGGAAGCGGCTATGGCTACACCTTC.

The chain joins TRBV3-1 (or the pseudogene TRBV3-2) to TRBJ2-1; weak D call: TRBD2 (6 bases). CDR1 and CDR2 from the germline V gene are LGHDT and YNNKEL (reference sequence). This CDR3 contains 16 residues. Trimming took 1 base from V and 5 from J, leaving 15 bases between them. DNA for the CDR3: TGTGCCAGCAGCCAAGTAACTAGCCCACCGGACAATGAGCAGTTCTTC. Its translation is CASSQVTSPPDNEQFF.

J is TRBJ1-1 and V is TRBV7-9; D gene unclear. The CDR3 spans 13 residues. Germline V lookup: CDR1 SEHNR, CDR2 FQNEAQ (reference sequence). Trimming left V 3 bases short and J 4 bases short, with 9 bases between. The CDR3: CASSFGDRTEAFF. In nucleotides, the CDR3 is TGTGCCAGCAGCTTCGGGGATCGCACTGAAGCTTTCTTT.

V gene TRBV10-1 combines with J gene TRBJ2-7; TRBD1 might be the D (6 bases). Germline V gene sequence: CDR1 WNHNN, CDR2 SYGVQD (reference sequence). V was trimmed by 0 bases and J by 6 bases, leaving 9 bases between them. This CDR3 has 13 residues. The CDR3 spells CASSESRRGEQYF. CDR3 nucleotides: TGCGCCAGCAGTGAGTCCCGCAGGGGCGAGCAGTACTTC.

J is TRBJ1-5 and V is TRBV7-6; possibly TRBD1 for D (5 bases). V lost 1 base to trimming and J lost 7 bases, with 14 bases between them. CDR1 and CDR2 from the germline V gene are SGHVS and FNYEAQ. This CDR3 contains 15 residues. In DNA form, the CDR3 reads TGTGCCAGCAGCTTAGGGGGGGGTTTTGGACAGCCCCAGCATTTT. It encodes CASSLGGGFGQPQHF.

The J gene is TRBJ2-3, the V gene TRBV30; 7 bases are a match to TRBD2. The junction had 7 bases not matched to a gene; V was cut back by 2 bases and J by 8 bases. The CDR3 covers 13 residues. Germline values: CDR1 GTSNPN, CDR2 SVGIG (reference sequence). The CDR3, as DNA: TGTGCCTGGAGTTCGGCGGGGGTGGGTACGCAGTATTTT. Residues: CAWSSAGVGTQYF.

The chain carries TRBV5-1 and TRBJ2-1; 8 bases map to TRBD2. Germline trimming cut 3 bases from V and 4 bases from J; bases unmatched to any gene: 9. This CDR3 is built from 16 residues. Germline CDR1 is SGHRS and CDR2 is YFSETQ. CDR3 DNA sequence: TGCGCCAGCAGCTCCCCAAGTAGCGGGGAATACAATGAGCAGTTCTTC. Translated, it gives CASSSPSSGEYNEQFF.

The rearrangement links TRBV5-1 to TRBJ1-2; D remains ambiguous. Germline CDR1 is SGHRS and CDR2 is YFSETQ. Trimming took off 4 bases at V and 8 bases at J, with 18 bases between the two ends. The CDR3 has 14 amino acids. The CDR3 protein is CASSLVTPREGYTF. The CDR3 DNA follows: TGCGCCAGCAGCCTGGTGACTCCTCGTGAGGGCTACACCTTC.

The chain couples TRBV4-1 to TRBJ1-2, with a possible D match to TRBD1 (6 bases). The CDR3 totals 16 residues. V lost 1 base and J lost 1, with 13 bases in between. Per germline, CDR1 MGHRA and CDR2 YSYEKL. CDR3 protein: CASSQGTAENNYGYTF. The CDR3 bases are TGCGCCAGCAGCCAAGGGACAGCGGAAAATAACTATGGCTACACCTTC.

This chain uses TRBV28 with TRBJ2-1; 11 bases match TRBD2. J was trimmed by 4 bases and V by 6 bases; bases with no gene match: 5. The germline gives CDR1 MDHEN, CDR2 SYDVKM. There are 15 residues in the CDR3. Here the CDR3 DNA reads TGTGCCAGCAGGTATAGCGGGGGGGATTACAATGAGCAGTTCTTC. It yields the protein CASRYSGGDYNEQFF.

The chain links TRBV24-1 to TRBJ2-1; 13 nucleotides align to TRBD2. V shed 3 bases, J shed 10 bases, and the junction held 8 bases outside the gene matches. CDR1 is KGHDR, CDR2 SFDVKD, per germline. The CDR3 totals 16 residues. The CDR3 sequence: CATSDPGLAGEGEQFF. The CDR3, as DNA: TGTGCCACCAGTGATCCTGGACTAGCGGGGGAAGGGGAGCAGTTCTTC.

In its sample, this clone was seen once. The chain joins TRBV2 to TRBJ1-4, with no clear D. The CDR3 has 14 amino acids. The germline gives CDR1 SNHLY, CDR2 FYNNEI. The V gene lost 7 bases and the J gene lost 5 bases, with 14 bases spanning the gap. CDR3 bases: TGTGCCAGCAAGGTTCGACTGACGAATGAAAAACTGTTTTTT. Translation: CASKVRLTNEKLFF.

The rearrangement uses TRBV2 and TRBJ1-5, with D uncertain. The CDR3 covers 15 residues. V dropped 5 bases and J dropped 0 bases, with 11 bases sitting between them. The germline CDR1 and CDR2 sequences are SNHLY and FYNNEI. CDR3 loop: CASSFDGVSNQPQHF. CDR3 bases: TGTGCCAGCAGTTTTGACGGAGTTAGCAATCAGCCCCAGCATTTT.

J is TRBJ2-1 and V is TRBV11-2, with 9 bases that match TRBD2. Germline V gene data show CDR1 as SGHAT and CDR2 as FQNNGV. Trimming cost V 1 base and J 3 bases; bases outside gene matches: 4. This CDR3 region has 16 residues. This chain's CDR3 is CASSLGLAGSYNEQFF. CDR3 nucleotides: TGTGCCAGCAGCTTAGGTCTAGCGGGGAGCTACAATGAGCAGTTCTTC.

The V gene is TRBV30, the J gene TRBJ2-5, with 10 bases that match TRBD2. CDR3 length: 16 amino acids. From germline, CDR1 is GTSNPN and CDR2 SVGIG (reference sequence). With V trimmed by 7 bases and J by 4 bases, 15 bases remained unmatched. The CDR3 protein is CAYSGESGGASETQYF. Here the CDR3 DNA reads TGTGCCTACTCAGGGGAGAGCGGGGGGGCCTCAGAGACCCAGTACTTC.

The CDR3 bases are TGTGCCAGCAGGGTGGCTAGCTCCTACGAGCAGTACTTC. Amino acid sequence: CASRVASSYEQYF. The chain links TRBV12-3 or TRBV12-4 to TRBJ2-7; no clear D. This CDR3 contains 13 residues. The germline V and J ends were trimmed by 6 bases and 0 bases, with 9 bases remaining between them.

The sample holds a few counts of this clone. V usage is TRBV4-2 and J usage is TRBJ1-4, with 9 bases matching TRBD1. Looked up from germline, CDR1 is LGHNA and CDR2 is YNFKEQ. J lost 8 bases, V lost 4 bases, and 8 bases had no gene match. The CDR3 length is 15 residues. The CDR3 region is CASSLLPTGGEKLFF. DNA of the CDR3: TGTGCCAGCAGCCTACTCCCGACAGGGGGGGAAAAACTGTTTTTT.

This chain uses TRBV28 with TRBJ2-7, with TRBD2 identical over 10 bases. The germline V gene encodes CDR1 MDHEN and CDR2 SYDVKM. The CDR3 runs 19 residues. After removal of 4 bases from V and 0 bases from J, the junction contained 15 bases not matched to a gene. CDR3: CASSSPGRSRTSGSYEQYF. CDR3 nucleotide sequence: TGTGCCAGCAGTTCTCCGGGCAGGTCAAGGACTAGCGGCTCCTACGAGCAGTACTTC.

This chain uses TRBV5-1 with TRBJ2-6, with a weak D call TRBD1 (6 bases). The germline V gene encodes CDR1 SGHRS and CDR2 YFSETQ. Trimming pared 2 bases from V and 4 bases from J, leaving 19 bases between. The CDR3 has 18 residues. The CDR3 here is CASSLLHRDFSGANVLTF. The CDR3 DNA reads as TGCGCCAGCAGCTTATTACACAGGGATTTTTCAGGGGCCAACGTCCTGACTTTC.

CDR3 region: CSVGPGGETNEQFF. CDR3 nucleotide sequence: TGCAGCGTTGGACCAGGCGGGGAGACAAATGAGCAGTTCTTC. V and J are TRBV29-1 and TRBJ2-1; D is possibly TRBD2 (6 bases). Germline V gene data show CDR1 as SQVTM and CDR2 as ANQGSEA. Trimming pared 4 bases from V and 7 bases from J, leaving 17 bases between. The CDR3 covers 14 residues.

The genes are TRBV12-3 or TRBV12-4 and TRBJ2-5, with 8 bases fitting TRBD1. V was pared by 7 bases and J by 5 bases, with 6 bases of the junction left unmatched. This CDR3 is 13 amino acids long. DNA of the CDR3: TGTGCCAGCACCTCAGGGGGCGTTGAGACCCAGTACTTC. Its translation is CASTSGGVETQYF.

J is TRBJ2-1 and V is TRBV9; the match to TRBD2 covers 10 bases. The CDR3 extends over 19 amino acids. V trimming: 3 bases; J trimming: 0 bases; junction bases outside the gene matches: 12. Germline loops: CDR1 SGDLS, CDR2 YYNGEE. The CDR3: CASSGPTSGSLRSYNEQFF. In nucleotides, the CDR3 is TGTGCCAGCAGCGGCCCGACTAGCGGGTCCCTCCGCTCCTACAATGAGCAGTTCTTC.

This chain connects TRBV7-9 to TRBJ2-3, with D possibly TRBD2 on 6 matching bases. Germline V gene lookup returns CDR1 SEHNR and CDR2 FQNEAQ (reference sequence). Trimming took 4 bases from V and 2 from J, leaving 10 bases between them. This CDR3 is 14 amino acids long. CDR3 protein: CASSSWEATDTQYF. The CDR3 bases are TGTGCCAGCAGCTCCTGGGAGGCCACAGATACGCAGTATTTT. The full variable domain, rest sourced from reference TRBV7-9 and TRBJ2-3, is DTGVSQNPRHKITKRGQNVTFRCDPISEHNRLYWYRQTLGQGPEFLTYFQNEAQLEKSRLLSDRFSAERPKGSFSTLEIQRTEQGDSAMYLCASSSWEATDTQYFGPGTRLTVL.

The V and J genes are TRBV15 and TRBJ1-2; 7 positions agree with TRBD1. V gave up 1 base and J gave up 8 bases; unmatched junction bases: 4. The CDR3 sequence is 13 residues long. CDR1 and CDR2 from the germline V gene are LNHNV and YYDKDF (reference sequence). The CDR3 loop reads CATSRGQGQGYTF. The DNA of the CDR3 is TGTGCCACCAGCAGAGGCCAGGGACAGGGCTACACCTTC.